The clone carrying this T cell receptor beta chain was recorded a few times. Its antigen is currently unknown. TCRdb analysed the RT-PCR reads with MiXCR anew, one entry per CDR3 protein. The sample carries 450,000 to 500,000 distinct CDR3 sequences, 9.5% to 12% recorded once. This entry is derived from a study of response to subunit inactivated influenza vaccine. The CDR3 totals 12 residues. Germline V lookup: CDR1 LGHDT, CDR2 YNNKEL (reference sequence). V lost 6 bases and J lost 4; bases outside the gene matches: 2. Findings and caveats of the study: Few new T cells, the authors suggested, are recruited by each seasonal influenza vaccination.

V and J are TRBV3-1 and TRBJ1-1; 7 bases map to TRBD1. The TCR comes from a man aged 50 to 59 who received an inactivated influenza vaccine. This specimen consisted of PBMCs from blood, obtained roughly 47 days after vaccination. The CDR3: CASRKGATEAFF. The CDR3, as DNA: TGTGCCAGCAGAAAGGGGGCCACTGAAGCTTTCTTT.